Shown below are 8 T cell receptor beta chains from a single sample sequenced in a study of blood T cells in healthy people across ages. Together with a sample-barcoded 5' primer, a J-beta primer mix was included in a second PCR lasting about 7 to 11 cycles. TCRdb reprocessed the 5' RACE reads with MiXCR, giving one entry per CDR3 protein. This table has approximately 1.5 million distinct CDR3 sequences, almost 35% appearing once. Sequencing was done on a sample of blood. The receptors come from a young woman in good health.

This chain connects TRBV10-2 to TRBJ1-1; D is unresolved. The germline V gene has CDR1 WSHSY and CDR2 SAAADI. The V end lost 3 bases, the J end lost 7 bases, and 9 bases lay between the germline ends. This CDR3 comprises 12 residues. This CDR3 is CASSDRVDEAFF. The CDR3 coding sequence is TGCGCCAGCAGTGACCGGGTGGATGAAGCTTTCTTT.

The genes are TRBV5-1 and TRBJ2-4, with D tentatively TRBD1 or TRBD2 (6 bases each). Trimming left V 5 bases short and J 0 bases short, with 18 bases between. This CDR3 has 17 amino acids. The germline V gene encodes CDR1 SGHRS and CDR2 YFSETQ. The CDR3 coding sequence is TGCGCCAGCAGAGGGGGGAAGGGGGACCTAGCCAAAAACATTCAGTACTTC. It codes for CASRGGKGDLAKNIQYF. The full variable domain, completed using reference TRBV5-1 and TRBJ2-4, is KAGVTQTPRYLIKTRGQQVTLSCSPISGHRSVSWYQQTPGQGLQFLFEYFSETQRNKGNFPGRFSGRQFSNSRSEMNVSTLELGDSALYLCASRGGKGDLAKNIQYFGAGTRLSVL.

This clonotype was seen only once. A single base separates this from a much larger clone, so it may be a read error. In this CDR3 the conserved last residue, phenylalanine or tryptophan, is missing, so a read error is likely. The CDR3 coding sequence is TGTGCCAGCAGCCAAGATCAGACAACCTACAATGAGCAGTTCGTC. As protein: CASSQDQTTYNEQFV. The genes are TRBV4-2 and TRBJ2-1, with D unresolved. The germline V gene has CDR1 LGHNA and CDR2 YNFKEQ. The CDR3 is 15 residues long. Trimming took off 0 bases at V and 2 bases at J, with 8 bases between the two ends.

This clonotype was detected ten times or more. DNA of the CDR3: TGTGCCAGCAGCGTAGGGCAGGGGGCAGGAGAGACCCAGTACTTC. Protein product: CASSVGQGAGETQYF. This sequence joins TRBV9 and TRBJ2-5; TRBD1 matches at 8 bases. The trim removed 0 bases at V and 4 bases at J, leaving 5 bases unmatched. CDR1 and CDR2 (germline): SGDLS, YYNGEE. The CDR3 runs to 15 residues.

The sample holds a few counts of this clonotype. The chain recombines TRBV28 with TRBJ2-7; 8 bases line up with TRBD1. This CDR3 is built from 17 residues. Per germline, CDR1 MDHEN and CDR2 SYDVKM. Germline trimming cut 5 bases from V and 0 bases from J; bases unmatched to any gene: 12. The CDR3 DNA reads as TGTGCCAGCAGTCCCCCCCGACAGGGGCCGAGCTCCTACGAGCAGTACTTC. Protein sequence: CASSPPRQGPSSYEQYF.

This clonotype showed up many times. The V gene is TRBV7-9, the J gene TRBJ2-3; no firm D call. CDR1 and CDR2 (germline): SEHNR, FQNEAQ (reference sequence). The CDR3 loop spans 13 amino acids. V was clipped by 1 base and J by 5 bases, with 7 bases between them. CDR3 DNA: TGTGCCAGCAGCTTAGAATGGGGAGATACGCAGTATTTT. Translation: CASSLEWGDTQYF.

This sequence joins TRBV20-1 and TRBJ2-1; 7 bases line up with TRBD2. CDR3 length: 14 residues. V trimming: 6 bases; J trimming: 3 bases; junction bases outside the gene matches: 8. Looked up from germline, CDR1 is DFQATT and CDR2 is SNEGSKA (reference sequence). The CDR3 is CSAVGQRGYNEQFF. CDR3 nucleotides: TGCAGTGCGGTGGGGCAGCGGGGCTACAATGAGCAGTTCTTC.

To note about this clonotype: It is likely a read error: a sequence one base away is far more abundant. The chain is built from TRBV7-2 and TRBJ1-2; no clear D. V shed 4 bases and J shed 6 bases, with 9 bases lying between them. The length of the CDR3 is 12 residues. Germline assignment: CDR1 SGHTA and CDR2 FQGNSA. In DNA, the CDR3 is TGTGCCAGCAGCTCAGGAAGCGATGGCTACACCTTC. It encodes CASSSGSDGYTF.